This T cell receptor beta chain was recovered during a study of cytomegalovirus exposure and HLA in healthy donors. The V gene lost 5 bases and the J gene lost 2 bases, with 12 bases spanning the gap. The germline CDR1 and CDR2 sequences are MNHEY and SVGAGI. The CDR3 runs 14 residues. Primers: 60 Vbeta forward and 13 Jbeta reverse. The protocol was immunoSEQ multiplex PCR, while the TCRdb copy is restricted to in-frame clones and leaves out a portion. This repertoire includes more than 95,000 clones. Material: PBMCs. This chain links TRBV6-5 with TRBJ2-5, with a weak D call TRBD1 (6 bases). The receptor was derived from a man in his forties or fifties in good health and CMV-seronegative. The CDR3, as DNA: TGTGCCAGCAGTCCGCAGGGGCGGCAAGAGACCCAGTACTTC. Protein: CASSPQGRQETQYF.